This is a list of T cell receptor beta chains from one sample in a study of neurological immune-mediated disorders. TCRdb analysed the 5' RACE reads with MiXCR anew, one entry per CDR3 protein. The table includes tens of thousands of distinct CDR3 sequences, approximately 4% detected once. Sequencing was carried out using PBMCs. Receptor source: a woman in her fifties or sixties with multiple sclerosis. CDR3s include the opening cysteine and the closing phenylalanine or tryptophan.

v_gene	CDR3aa
TRBV4-2	CASSQPGKGEQYF
TRBV5-1	CASSHQTGFTDTQYF
TRBV27	CASSLVGDYSNQPQHF
TRBV12-3/TRBV12-4	CASSFPGLAGEGLGEQFF
TRBV5-6	CASSYLAGGSYEQYF
TRBV9	CASSVATRRTAPSATDTQYF
TRBV6-5	CASSYATSGGLSSSYNEQFF
TRBV20-1	CSANNAGTGVYNEQFF
TRBV5-1	CASSLDLGAETQYF
TRBV25-1	CASTTQGANVLTF
TRBV4-1	CASSPRGVNQPQHF
TRBV18	CASSTGTSEYF
TRBV5-1	CASSRMGVGELFF
TRBV12-3/TRBV12-4	CASTPRRGPSEGYTF
TRBV9	CASSVGRNTGELFF
TRBV28	CASRPGTELYEQYF
TRBV5-1	CASSSVALGTARNEQFF
TRBV10-3	CAISGGDAGELFF
TRBV20-1	CGGSGGARYEQFF
TRBV5-6	CASSLNTVSYEQYF
TRBV3-1	CASSRMGGNQPQHF
TRBV25-1	CASSDSRNQYEQYF
TRBV7-2	CASSGHQGFNYGYTF
TRBV5-5	CASSRQPGNEKLFF
TRBV7-2	CASSLRRTGETQYF
TRBV20-1	CSAIIGTGVSEQYF
TRBV27	CASSSYALNTGELFF
TRBV5-1	CASSLDGLAGTTDTQYF
TRBV5-1	CASSSRGNTDTQYF
TRBV7-2	CASSFPFGTGGNEQYF
TRBV6-5	CASSYWGQQETQYF
TRBV20-1	CSARSGRYNEQFF
TRBV3-1	CASSSSGSAADTQYF
TRBV3-1	CASSQDLMGAVRGYTF
TRBV11-2	CASSLGGRENNSPLHF
TRBV29-1	CSVGQGSNQPQHF
TRBV27	CASRDQTENQPQHF
TRBV24-1	CATSDSGGYGYTF
TRBV4-3	CASSQDLGGLKTQNF
TRBV5-6	CASSTGSGQPQHF
TRBV20-1	CSARGTGENTQYF
TRBV6-5	CASSLGLAGTYEQYF
TRBV5-1	CASSTGQGSGTDTQYF
TRBV7-8	CASSRLEGESYEQYF
TRBV5-4	CASSIGTYEQYF
TRBV7-2	CASSPWWGGSYEQYF